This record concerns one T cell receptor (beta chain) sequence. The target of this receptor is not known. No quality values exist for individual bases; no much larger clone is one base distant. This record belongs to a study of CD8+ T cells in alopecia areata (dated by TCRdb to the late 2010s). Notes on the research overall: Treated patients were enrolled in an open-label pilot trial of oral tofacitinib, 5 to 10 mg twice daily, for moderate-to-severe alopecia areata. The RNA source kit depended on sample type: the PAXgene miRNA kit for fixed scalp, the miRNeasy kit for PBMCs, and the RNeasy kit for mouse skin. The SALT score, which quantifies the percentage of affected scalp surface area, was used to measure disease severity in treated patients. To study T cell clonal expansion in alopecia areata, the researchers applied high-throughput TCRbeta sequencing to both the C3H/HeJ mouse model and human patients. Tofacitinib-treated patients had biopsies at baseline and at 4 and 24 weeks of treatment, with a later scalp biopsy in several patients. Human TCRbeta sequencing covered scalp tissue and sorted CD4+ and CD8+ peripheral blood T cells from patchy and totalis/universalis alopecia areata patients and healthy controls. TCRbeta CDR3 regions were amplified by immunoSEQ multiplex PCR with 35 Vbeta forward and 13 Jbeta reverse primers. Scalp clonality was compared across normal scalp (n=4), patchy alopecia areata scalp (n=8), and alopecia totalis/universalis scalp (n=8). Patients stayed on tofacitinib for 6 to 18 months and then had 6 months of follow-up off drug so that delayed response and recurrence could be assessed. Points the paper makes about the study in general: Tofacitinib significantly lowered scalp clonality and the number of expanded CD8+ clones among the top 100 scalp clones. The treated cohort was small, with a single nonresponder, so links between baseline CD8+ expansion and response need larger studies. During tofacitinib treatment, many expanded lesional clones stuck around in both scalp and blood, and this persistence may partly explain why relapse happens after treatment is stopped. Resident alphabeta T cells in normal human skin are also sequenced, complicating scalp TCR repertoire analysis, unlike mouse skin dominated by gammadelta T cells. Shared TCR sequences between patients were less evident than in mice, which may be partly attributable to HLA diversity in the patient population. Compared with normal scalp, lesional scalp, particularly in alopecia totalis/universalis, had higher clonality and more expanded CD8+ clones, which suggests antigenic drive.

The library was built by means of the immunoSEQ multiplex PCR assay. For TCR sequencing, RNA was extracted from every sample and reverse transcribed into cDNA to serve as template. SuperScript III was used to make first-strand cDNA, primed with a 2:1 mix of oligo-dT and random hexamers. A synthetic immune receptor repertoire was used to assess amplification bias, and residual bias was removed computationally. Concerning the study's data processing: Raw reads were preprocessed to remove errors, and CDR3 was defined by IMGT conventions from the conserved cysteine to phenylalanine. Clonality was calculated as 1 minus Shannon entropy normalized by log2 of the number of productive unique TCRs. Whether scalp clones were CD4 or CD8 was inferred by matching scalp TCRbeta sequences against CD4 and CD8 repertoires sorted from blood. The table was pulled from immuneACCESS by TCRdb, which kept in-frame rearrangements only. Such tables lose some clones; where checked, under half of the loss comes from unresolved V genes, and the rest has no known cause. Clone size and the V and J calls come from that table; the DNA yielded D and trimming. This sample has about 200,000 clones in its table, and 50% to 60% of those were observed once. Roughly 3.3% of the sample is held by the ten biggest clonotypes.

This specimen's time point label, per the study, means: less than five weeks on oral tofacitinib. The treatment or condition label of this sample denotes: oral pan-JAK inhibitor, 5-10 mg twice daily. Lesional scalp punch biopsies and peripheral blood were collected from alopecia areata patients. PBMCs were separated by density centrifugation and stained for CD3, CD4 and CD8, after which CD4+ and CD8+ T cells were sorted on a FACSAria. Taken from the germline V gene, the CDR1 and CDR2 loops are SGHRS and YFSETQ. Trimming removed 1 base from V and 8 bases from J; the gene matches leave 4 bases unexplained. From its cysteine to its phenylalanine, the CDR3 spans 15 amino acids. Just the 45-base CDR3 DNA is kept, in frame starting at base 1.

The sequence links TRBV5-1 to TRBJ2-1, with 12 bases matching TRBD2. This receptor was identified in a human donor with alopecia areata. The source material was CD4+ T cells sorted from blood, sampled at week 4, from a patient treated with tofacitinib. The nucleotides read TGCGCCAGCAGCTTGCCTAGCGGGGGGGCGGATGAGCAGTTCTTC. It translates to CASSLPSGGADEQFF.